This TCR beta chain was observed in a study of shared clonotypes between healthy human individuals. Sequencing used immunoSEQ multiplex PCR; TCRdb keeps in-frame clones, though not all of them. The sample lists 1,500,000 or so clones; approximately 97% were seen once. Germline V lookup: CDR1 DFQATT, CDR2 SNEGSKA (reference sequence). Trimming left V 4 bases short and J 8 bases short, with 9 bases between. The CDR3 length is 11 residues. The chain uses TRBV20-1 and TRBJ1-5; D is perhaps TRBD1 (5 bases). The sequenced sample consisted of naive CD4+ T cells sorted from blood. Subset described: CD45RA+ positively selected. This TCR came from a man aged 30 to 45 in good health. CDR3 region: CSAMGGEPQHF. CDR3 in DNA: TGCAGTGCTATGGGGGGTGAGCCCCAGCATTTT.